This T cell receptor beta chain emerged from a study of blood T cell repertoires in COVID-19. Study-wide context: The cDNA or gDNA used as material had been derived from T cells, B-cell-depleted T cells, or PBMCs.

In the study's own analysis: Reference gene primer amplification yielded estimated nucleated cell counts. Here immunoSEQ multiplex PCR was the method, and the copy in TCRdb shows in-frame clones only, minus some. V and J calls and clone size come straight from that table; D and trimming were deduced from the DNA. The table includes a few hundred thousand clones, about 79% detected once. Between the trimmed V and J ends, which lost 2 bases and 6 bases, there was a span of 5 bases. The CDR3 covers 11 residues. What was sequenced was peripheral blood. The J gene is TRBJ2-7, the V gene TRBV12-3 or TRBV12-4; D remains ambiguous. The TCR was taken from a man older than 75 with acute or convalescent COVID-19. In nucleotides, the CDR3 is TGTGCCAGCAGTTTAAGCTCCGAGCAGTACTTC. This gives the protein CASSLSSEQYF.